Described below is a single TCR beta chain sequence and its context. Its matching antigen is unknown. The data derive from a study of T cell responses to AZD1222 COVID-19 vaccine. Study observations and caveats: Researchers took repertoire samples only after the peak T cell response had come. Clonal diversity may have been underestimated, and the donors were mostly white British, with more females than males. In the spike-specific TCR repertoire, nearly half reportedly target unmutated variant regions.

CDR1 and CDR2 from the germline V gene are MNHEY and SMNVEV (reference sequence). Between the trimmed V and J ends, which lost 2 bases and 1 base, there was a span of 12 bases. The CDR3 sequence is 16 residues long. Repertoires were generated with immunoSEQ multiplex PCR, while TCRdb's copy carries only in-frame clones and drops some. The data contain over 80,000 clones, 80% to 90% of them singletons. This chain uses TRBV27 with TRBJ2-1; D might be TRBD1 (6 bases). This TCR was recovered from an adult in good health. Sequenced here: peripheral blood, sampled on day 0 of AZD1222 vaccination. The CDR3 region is CASSLVPGHSYNEQFF. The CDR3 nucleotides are TGTGCCAGCAGTTTAGTACCGGGACATTCCTACAATGAGCAGTTCTTC.